Only a few counts were recorded for the clone carrying this T cell receptor beta chain. Its antigen is still unknown. Amplification yielded TCR beta CDR3 regions, with RNA transcripts as the source. The TCR CDR3 first-round RT-PCR relied on the HTBI primer set. MiXCR was run by TCRdb on the multiplex PCR reads, yielding one entry per CDR3 protein. Altogether some 570,000 distinct CDR3 sequences are present, 11% to 15% being singletons, with the ten largest covering roughly 7%. This sample is drawn from a study of T cells in Graves' hyperthyroidism and ophthalmopathy. Study conclusions and caveats: Most thyroid-expanded clonotypes above 0.001 were also found in blood.

This CDR3 contains 18 residues. V lost 6 bases, J lost 3 bases, and 15 bases stayed unmatched. Germline CDR1 is MNHNS and CDR2 is SASEGT. It was 8 to 10 ml of fresh peripheral blood that supplied the PBMCs. The rearrangement joins TRBV6-1 to TRBJ2-2, with 8 nucleotides matching TRBD1. The sequencing input was blood. The TCR was taken from a woman aged 18-29 years with Graves' ophthalmopathy. CDR3 protein: CASRISGGPLEDTGELFF. The CDR3 nucleotides read TGTGCCAGCAGAATCTCAGGGGGCCCTCTCGAAGACACCGGGGAGCTGTTTTTT.